This entry lists 23 T cell receptor beta chains sequenced from one sample in a study of control samples from healthy donors and cancer patients. Some clones are missing from TCRdb's copy, which holds only in-frame ones; the method was immunoSEQ multiplex PCR. The sample holds 45,000 to 60,000 clones; 94% are singletons and the top ten take approximately 4.3%. The source material was blood. These receptors were obtained from a man younger than 40 in good health.

The chain joins TRBV19 to TRBJ2-2; TRBD1 might be the D (6 bases). The V gene's germline CDR1 is LNHDA and CDR2 SQIVND (reference sequence). The length of the CDR3 is 15 residues. V was trimmed by 7 bases and J by 0 bases, leaving 12 bases between them. In DNA form, the CDR3 reads TGTGCCAGTACCCCGGGACATTCGAACACCGGGGAGCTGTTTTTT. Its protein is CASTPGHSNTGELFF.

The V call is TRBV6-5, the J call TRBJ1-2, with D perhaps matching TRBD1 (5 bases). This CDR3 is 11 amino acids long. The V and J ends lost 6 bases and 8 bases respectively, with 10 bases between them. Germline CDR1 MNHEY, CDR2 SVGAGI. The CDR3 DNA reads TGTGCCAGCAGAGGGGTAGGAGGCTACACCTTC. Translation gives CASRGVGGYTF.

The chain uses TRBV24-1 and TRBJ1-2; tentative D call: TRBD1 (6 bases). V lost 3 bases to trimming and J lost 3 bases, with 10 bases between them. The germline V gene encodes CDR1 KGHDR and CDR2 SFDVKD. The CDR3 is 14 amino acids. Here the CDR3 reads CATSDPTGYYGYTF. The DNA for the CDR3 is TGTGCCACCAGTGATCCTACAGGGTACTATGGCTACACCTTC.

This chain links TRBV14 with TRBJ2-7; the match to TRBD2 covers 11 bases. The CDR3 totals 18 residues. With V trimmed by 0 bases and J by 5 bases, 12 bases remained unmatched. CDR1 and CDR2 from the germline V gene are SGHDN and FVKESK. In DNA form, the CDR3 reads TGTGCCAGCAGCCAAGATGTTGGGGGACGGGGACTAGCGGACGAGCAGTACTTC. It yields the protein CASSQDVGGRGLADEQYF. The full variable domain, rest sourced from reference TRBV14 and TRBJ2-7, is EAGVTQFPSHSVIEKGQTVTLRCDPISGHDNLYWYRRVMGKEIKFLLHFVKESKQDESGMPNNRFLAERTGGTYSTLKVQPAELEDSGVYFCASSQDVGGRGLADEQYFGPGTRLTVT.

The chain combines TRBV15 with TRBJ2-6; TRBD1 matches at 9 bases. Per the germline V gene, CDR1 is LNHNV and CDR2 is YYDKDF (reference sequence). CDR3 length: 19 residues. V shed 1 base and J 4 bases; nucleotides not matched to a gene: 11. In DNA form, the CDR3 reads TGTGCCACCAGCAGAGCAGCCCAACAGGGGGCGACAGGGGCCAACGTCCTGACTTTC. It codes for CATSRAAQQGATGANVLTF.

J is TRBJ1-1 and V is TRBV27; D is perhaps TRBD1 (6 bases). The CDR3 extends over 14 amino acids. V shed 6 bases and J shed 8 bases, with 19 bases lying between them. In germline, CDR1 is MNHEY, CDR2 SMNVEV (reference sequence). The CDR3 sequence is CASSALQPGQEAFF. The CDR3 DNA reads TGTGCCAGCAGCGCCCTTCAACCGGGACAAGAAGCTTTCTTT.

This chain joins TRBV7-2 and TRBJ2-2, with a tentative D call TRBD1 (6 bases). From germline, CDR1 is SGHTA and CDR2 FQGNSA. Deletions cut 5 bases from V and 0 bases from J, with 16 bases between. The CDR3 is 17 residues long. Here the CDR3 DNA reads TGTGCCAGCAGCGCAGATTCAGGGGTTTCGAACACCGGGGAGCTGTTTTTT. Residues: CASSADSGVSNTGELFF.

The rearrangement joins TRBV27 to TRBJ1-5; tentative D call: TRBD1 (5 bases). Trimming stripped 3 bases from V and 1 base from J, with 7 bases between. This CDR3 region has 14 residues. Germline CDR1 reads MNHEY; CDR2 reads SMNVEV (reference sequence). The CDR3 loop reads CASSFQGSNQPQHF. CDR3 DNA: TGTGCCAGCAGTTTTCAGGGAAGCAATCAGCCCCAGCATTTT.

The chain uses TRBV27 and TRBJ1-6, with TRBD1 as a possible D gene (5 bases). The germline V gene has CDR1 MNHEY and CDR2 SMNVEV (reference sequence). V was clipped by 5 bases and J by 5 bases, with 13 bases between them. CDR3 size: 15 residues. The CDR3 coding sequence is TGTGCCAGCAGTGGAGCAGGGACGGATAATTCACCCCTCCACTTT. This gives the protein CASSGAGTDNSPLHF.

The rearrangement uses TRBV5-6 and TRBJ1-2; perhaps TRBD1 as D (6 bases). There are 17 residues in the CDR3. V dropped 2 bases and J dropped 0 bases, with 17 bases sitting between them. Per the germline V gene, CDR1 is SGHDT and CDR2 is YYEEEE. CDR3 sequence: CASSFNPTGPSNYGYTF. DNA of the CDR3: TGTGCCAGCAGCTTTAATCCGACAGGTCCCTCTAACTATGGCTACACCTTC.

The rearrangement links TRBV19 to TRBJ1-5; D perhaps matches TRBD1 (5 bases). V was shortened by 5 bases and J by 0 bases, with 17 bases between the two germline ends. The CDR3 runs to 17 residues. Looked up from germline, CDR1 is LNHDA and CDR2 is SQIVND (reference sequence). CDR3 loop: CASSLTNPGFSNQPQHF. The CDR3 nucleotides read TGTGCCAGTAGTCTCACAAATCCAGGGTTTAGCAATCAGCCCCAGCATTTT.

The genes are TRBV7-2 and TRBJ1-3; 8 nucleotides match TRBD1. Germline V gene data show CDR1 as SGHTA and CDR2 as FQGNSA. The CDR3 sequence is 16 residues long. The V and J ends lost 3 bases and 0 bases, in that order; junction bases with no gene match: 4. The CDR3 DNA reads TGTGCCAGCAGCTTGGGACAGGCTCACTCTGGAAACACCATATATTTT. The encoded protein is CASSLGQAHSGNTIYF.

The V and J genes are TRBV19 and TRBJ2-7, with 9 bases lining up with TRBD1. Germline assignment: CDR1 LNHDA and CDR2 SQIVND (reference sequence). The CDR3 length is 14 residues. V was pared by 5 bases and J by 2 bases, with 4 bases of the junction left unmatched. CDR3 protein: CASSPGQGPYEQYF. CDR3 bases: TGTGCCAGTAGTCCGGGACAGGGCCCCTACGAGCAGTACTTC.

The chain couples TRBV7-8 to TRBJ1-5, with D possibly matching TRBD1 (5 bases). Germline loops: CDR1 SGHVS, CDR2 FQNEAQ. The CDR3 totals 15 residues. The ends were cut back, 1 base at V and 0 bases at J, with 7 bases in the middle. The CDR3: CASSLGRVSNQPQHF. The CDR3 bases are TGTGCCAGCAGCTTAGGCAGGGTTAGCAATCAGCCCCAGCATTTT.

The rearrangement links TRBV10-3 to TRBJ2-1; 8 nucleotides agree with TRBD1. Germline assignment: CDR1 ENHRY and CDR2 SYGVKD. Trimming removed 8 bases from V and 6 bases from J; junction bases left unmatched: 9. The CDR3 is made up of 14 amino acids. The CDR3 DNA reads as TGTGCCATCTCCAGGGGGCCCCTCGGCAATGAGCAGTTCTTC. The encoded protein is CAISRGPLGNEQFF.

The CDR3 bases are TGTGCCAGCAGCAGACAGGGGGGGCCCATGAGCAATCAGCCCCAGCATTTT. Its protein product is CASSRQGGPMSNQPQHF. The chain combines TRBV5-4 with TRBJ1-5; 9 positions match TRBD1. The V segment lost 4 bases and the J segment 1 base; nucleotides outside the gene matches: 9. The CDR3 totals 17 residues. The germline gives CDR1 SGHNT, CDR2 YYREEE (reference sequence).

V and J are TRBV5-4 and TRBJ1-1, with no clear D. The length of the CDR3 is 14 residues. The ends were cut back, 4 bases at V and 1 base at J, with 11 bases in the middle. The germline V gene encodes CDR1 SGHNT and CDR2 YYREEE (reference sequence). The DNA of the CDR3 is TGTGCCAGCAGCCCCCGGACGGGGAACACTGAAGCTTTCTTT. It specifies CASSPRTGNTEAFF.

For this clone: This CDR3 is also generated by other DNA sequences in the sample. The genes are TRBV7-6 and TRBJ2-1; 12 bases match TRBD1. V lost 4 bases and J lost 7; bases outside the gene matches: 5. The length of the CDR3 is 15 residues. The V gene's germline CDR1 is SGHVS and CDR2 FNYEAQ. CDR3 DNA sequence: TGTGCCAGCAGCTCGGGACAGGGGGCGAGGAATGAGCAGTTCTTC. Protein product: CASSSGQGARNEQFF. The variable domain in full, with the rest retrieved from reference TRBV7-6 and TRBJ2-1, is GAGVSQSPRYKVTKRGQDVALRCDPISGHVSLYWYRQALGQGPEFLTYFNYEAQQDKSGLPNDRFSAERPEGSISTLTIQRTEQRDSAMYRCASSSGQGARNEQFFGPGTRLTVL.

The CDR3 DNA sequence: TGTGCCAGCAGTTTTGCCGGGGTAGAGCAGTACTTC. This gives the protein CASSFAGVEQYF. V is TRBV27 and J is TRBJ2-7, with D possibly matching TRBD2 (5 bases). This CDR3 comprises 12 residues. The V gene's germline CDR1 is MNHEY and CDR2 SMNVEV (reference sequence). Trimming removed 3 bases from V and 7 bases from J, with 10 bases in between.

V usage is TRBV30 and J usage is TRBJ1-2; 11 bases agree with TRBD1. The trim removed 4 bases at V and 4 bases at J, leaving 5 bases unmatched. Germline V gene sequence: CDR1 GTSNPN, CDR2 SVGIG (reference sequence). The CDR3 extends over 14 amino acids. CDR3 loop: CAWNPGQGVYGYTF. CDR3 sequence (DNA): TGTGCCTGGAACCCGGGACAGGGGGTCTATGGCTACACCTTC.

V is TRBV10-3 and J is TRBJ2-7; no reliable D call. The V end was cut by 6 bases, the J end by 6 bases, with 12 bases between. Per the germline V gene, CDR1 is ENHRY and CDR2 is SYGVKD. The CDR3 is made up of 12 amino acids. CDR3 DNA: TGTGCCATCAGAGAAACCGGGCTCGAGCAGTACTTC. Translating it yields CAIRETGLEQYF.

The chain employs TRBV3-1 (or the pseudogene TRBV3-2) and TRBJ1-2; D perhaps matches TRBD1 (5 bases). Germline CDR1 reads LGHDT; CDR2 reads YNNKEL (reference sequence). The V end lost 4 bases, the J end lost 4 bases, and 16 bases lay between the germline ends. There are 15 residues in the CDR3. DNA for the CDR3: TGTGCCAGCAGCCTCTCTAGCAGGGCCGTCTATGGCTACACCTTC. Residues: CASSLSSRAVYGYTF.

The chain has TRBV11-2 and TRBJ1-1; the D gene is possibly TRBD1 (5 bases). The CDR3 is made up of 14 amino acids. The V end lost 5 bases, the J end lost 0 bases, and 10 bases lay between the germline ends. CDR1 and CDR2 from the germline V gene are SGHAT and FQNNGV. Here the CDR3 reads CASSPSRVNTEAFF. CDR3 sequence (DNA): TGTGCCAGCAGCCCTTCCAGGGTGAACACTGAAGCTTTCTTT.